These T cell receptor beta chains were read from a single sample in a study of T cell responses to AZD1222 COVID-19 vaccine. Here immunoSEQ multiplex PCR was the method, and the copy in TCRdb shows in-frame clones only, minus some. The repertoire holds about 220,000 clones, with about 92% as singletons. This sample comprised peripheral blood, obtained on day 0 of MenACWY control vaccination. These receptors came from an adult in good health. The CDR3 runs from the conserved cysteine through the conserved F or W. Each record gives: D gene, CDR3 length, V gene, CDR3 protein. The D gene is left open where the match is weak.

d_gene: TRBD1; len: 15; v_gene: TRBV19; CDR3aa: CASSMDRGNTGELFF
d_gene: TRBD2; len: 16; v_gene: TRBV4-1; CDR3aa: CASSQDGTRTYGEQYF
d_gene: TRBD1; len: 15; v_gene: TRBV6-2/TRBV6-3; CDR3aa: CASSYPGTVMNTQYF
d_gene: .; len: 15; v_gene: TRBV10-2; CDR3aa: CASTNLGRGGSPLHF
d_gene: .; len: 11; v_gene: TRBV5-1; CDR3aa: CASSSGQGYTF
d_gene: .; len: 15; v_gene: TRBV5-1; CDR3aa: CASSLVEGPYYGYTF
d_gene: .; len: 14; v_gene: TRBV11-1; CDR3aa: CASSLDSTNYGYTF
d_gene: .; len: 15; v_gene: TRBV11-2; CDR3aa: CASSFGVAGNTEAFF
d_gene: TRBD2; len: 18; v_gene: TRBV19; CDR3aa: CASSIRGGTSGTTYEQYF
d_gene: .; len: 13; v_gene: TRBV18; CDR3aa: CASSPNRAYEQYF
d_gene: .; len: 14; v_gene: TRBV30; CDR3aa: CAWNLAGTAYEQYF
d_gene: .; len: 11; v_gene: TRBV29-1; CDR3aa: CSVESGFGYTF
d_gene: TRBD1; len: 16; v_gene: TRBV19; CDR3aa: CASSPWDRGGRETQYF
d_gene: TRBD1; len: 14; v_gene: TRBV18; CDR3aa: CASSPRQGSYGYTF
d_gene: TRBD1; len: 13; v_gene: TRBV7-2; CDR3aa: CASSLAVGQGYTF
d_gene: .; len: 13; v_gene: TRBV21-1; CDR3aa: CASSPREGGGAFF
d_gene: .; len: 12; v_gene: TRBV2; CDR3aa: CASSGGEGGYTF
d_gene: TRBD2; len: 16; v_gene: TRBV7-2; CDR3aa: CASRHSLAGGADTQYF
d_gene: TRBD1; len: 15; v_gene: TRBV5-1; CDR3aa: CASSLGPGQGYEQYF
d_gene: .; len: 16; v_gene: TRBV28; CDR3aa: CASREREPSNTGELFF
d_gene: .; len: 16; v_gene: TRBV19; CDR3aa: CASSIVAQNSGNTIYF
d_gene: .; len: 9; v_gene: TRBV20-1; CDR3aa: CSDNQPQHF
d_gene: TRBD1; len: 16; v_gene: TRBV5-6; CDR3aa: CASSRRTGNSNQPQHF
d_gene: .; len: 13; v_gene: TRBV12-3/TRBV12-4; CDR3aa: CASSNIGNTEAFF
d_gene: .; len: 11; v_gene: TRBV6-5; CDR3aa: CASTGYTEAFF
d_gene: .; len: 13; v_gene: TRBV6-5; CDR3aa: CASSYGQASGYTF
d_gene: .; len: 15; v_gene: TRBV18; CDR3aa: CASSPLESTNEKLFF
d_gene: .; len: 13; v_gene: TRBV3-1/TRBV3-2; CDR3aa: CASSPAGGWVAFF
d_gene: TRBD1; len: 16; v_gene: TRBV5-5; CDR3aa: CASSWDRASSGNTIYF
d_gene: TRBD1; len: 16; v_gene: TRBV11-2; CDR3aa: CASRIGGQGGTGELFF
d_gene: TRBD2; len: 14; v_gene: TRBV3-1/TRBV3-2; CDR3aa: CASSETSGGDEQYF
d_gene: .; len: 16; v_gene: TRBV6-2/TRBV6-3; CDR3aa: CASSYLGQTRTDTQYF
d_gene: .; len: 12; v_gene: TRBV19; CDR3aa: CASSPGTRRYTF
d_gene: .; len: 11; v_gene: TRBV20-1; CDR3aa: CSAPLLDTQYF
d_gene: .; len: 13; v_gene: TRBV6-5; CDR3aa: CASTGSMNTEAFF
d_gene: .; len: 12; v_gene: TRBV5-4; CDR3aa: CAWTATNYGYTF
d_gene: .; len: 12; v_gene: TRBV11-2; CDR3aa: CASSLTDVGQYF
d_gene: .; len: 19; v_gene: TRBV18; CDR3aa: CASSLLGDTSRSYNSPLHF
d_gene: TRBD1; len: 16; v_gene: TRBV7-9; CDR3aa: CASSQPTGGAYNEQFF
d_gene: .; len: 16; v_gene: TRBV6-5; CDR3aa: CASSYSNTGLGNTIYF
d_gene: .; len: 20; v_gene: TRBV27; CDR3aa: CASSLSPPDGAGPLGNEQFF
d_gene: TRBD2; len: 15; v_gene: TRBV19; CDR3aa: CASCPAGAFYNEQFF
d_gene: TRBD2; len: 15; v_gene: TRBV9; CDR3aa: CASSSRTSGTDTQYF
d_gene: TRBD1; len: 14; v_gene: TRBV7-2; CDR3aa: CASSLGQGADTQYF
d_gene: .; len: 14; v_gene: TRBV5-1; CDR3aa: CASSLAPNNYGYTF
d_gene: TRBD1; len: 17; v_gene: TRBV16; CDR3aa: CASSQSLGTGGTYGYTF
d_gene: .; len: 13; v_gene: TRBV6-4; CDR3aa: CASSDSYNSPLHF
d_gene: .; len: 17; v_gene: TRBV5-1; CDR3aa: CASSYGSTGGWAYEQYF
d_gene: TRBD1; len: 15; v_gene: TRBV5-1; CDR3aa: CASSLGQGATSEQFF
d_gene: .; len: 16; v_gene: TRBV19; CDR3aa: CASSSTGASGANVLTF
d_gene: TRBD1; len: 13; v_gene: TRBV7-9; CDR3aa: CASSRTGAEKLFF